The sequence of this T cell receptor beta chain was determined in a study of lymphopenia after photon versus proton radiotherapy. General study results and limits: Photon-treated patients lost naive T cells and TCR diversity; proton-treated stayed stable. Oligoclonal CD8+ Temra expansion after nadir drove photon patients' diversity drop.

Comment on this clone: Its specificity is unknown.

The protocol was immunoSEQ multiplex PCR, while the TCRdb copy is restricted to in-frame clones and leaves out a portion. The sample includes 25,000 to 35,000 clones, approximately 89% seen only once; the top ten take 6.6%. V shed 0 bases, J shed 7 bases, and the junction held 6 bases outside the gene matches. The CDR3 is made up of 15 amino acids. Germline lookup yields CDR1 MNHEY and CDR2 SVGAGI. The material was peripheral blood, obtained from a patient treated with proton-based radiotherapy. This clonotype originated in a woman between 65 and 79 years old with pancreatic cancer. Some clones in this sample may be carry-over from other donors' samples. This rearrangement joins TRBV6-5 to TRBJ1-1; 9 bases align to TRBD1. The CDR3 protein is CASSYSRGGQGEAFF. The CDR3 bases are TGTGCCAGCAGTTACTCGAGGGGGGGACAGGGTGAAGCTTTCTTT.